Listed below are T cell receptor beta chains from one sample, sequenced in a study of T cell responses to AZD1222 COVID-19 vaccine. Profiled with immunoSEQ multiplex PCR; TCRdb holds only in-frame clones, not every one. The table includes approximately 150,000 clones, more than 85% detected once. The source was peripheral blood, collected on day 0 of AZD1222 vaccination. Receptor source: an adult in good health. The CDR3 runs from the conserved cysteine through the conserved F or W. D genes are given only for firm matches. Clone size is shown for a subset of rows, as once, few, many or a class of expanded clone.

D | size | J | V | DNA | CDR3
- | - | TRBJ2-1 | TRBV30 | TGTGCCTGGAGTGTACCCTACAATGAGCAGTTCTTC | CAWSVPYNEQFF
- | - | TRBJ1-2 | TRBV7-2 | TGTGCCAGCAGCGCGACAAGGGACGGCTACACCTTC | CASSATRDGYTF
- | - | TRBJ2-3 | TRBV9 | TGTGCCAGCAGCCAGGCCACAGATACGCAGTATTTT | CASSQATDTQYF
TRBD2 | - | TRBJ2-1 | TRBV3-1/TRBV3-2 | TGTGCCAGCAGCCGTTGGACTAGCGGGAGGGGGAATGAGCAGTTCTTC | CASSRWTSGRGNEQFF
TRBD1 | few | TRBJ1-1 | TRBV30 | TGTGCCTGGAAGCCGCGTCGACTAACGACAGGGAGGGCGACTGAAGCTTTCTTT | CAWKPRRLTTGRATEAFF
TRBD2 | - | TRBJ2-3 | TRBV4-2 | TGTGCCAGCAGCCAAGATCTAGCGGGGGGCACAGATACGCAGTATTTT | CASSQDLAGGTDTQYF
TRBD2 | - | TRBJ2-2 | TRBV7-7 | TGTGCCAGCAGCCCGTTGGAGCGGGGGGTAGCCGGGGAGCTGTTTTTT | CASSPLERGVAGELFF
TRBD2 | - | TRBJ2-2 | TRBV6-5 | TGTGCCAGCAGTTACGGTAGCGGGCTAAACACCGGGGAGCTGTTTTTT | CASSYGSGLNTGELFF
TRBD1 | - | TRBJ2-2 | TRBV30 | TGTGCCTGGACGGCGACAGGGCCCACCGGGGAGCTGTTTTTT | CAWTATGPTGELFF
TRBD2 | - | TRBJ2-1 | TRBV3-1/TRBV3-2 | TGTGCCAGCATGTTAGCGGGGGGTAGCAATGAGCAGTTCTTC | CASMLAGGSNEQFF
TRBD1 | - | TRBJ1-2 | TRBV6-1 | TGTGCCAGCAGTGAGACCTGGGACAGGCCCTACACCTTC | CASSETWDRPYTF
- | - | TRBJ2-7 | TRBV6-5 | TGTGCCAGCAGTTACTCTAACCCGGGGGAGCAGTACTTC | CASSYSNPGEQYF
TRBD2 | once | TRBJ2-3 | TRBV9 | TGTGCCAGCAGCGTAGCGGGACTAGCGGGGGGGCTATATACGCAGTATTTT | CASSVAGLAGGLYTQYF
TRBD2 | - | TRBJ2-7 | TRBV2 | TGTGCCAGCAGTCGGGGACTAGCGGGAATAGAGCAGTACTTC | CASSRGLAGIEQYF
- | - | TRBJ1-6 | TRBV3-1/TRBV3-2 | TGTGCCAGCAGCCAAGATCGGGGCGATAATTCACCCCTCCACTTT | CASSQDRGDNSPLHF
TRBD2 | - | TRBJ2-1 | TRBV4-2 | TGTGCCAGCAGCCAGGCCGGGACTACAGCCTACAATGAGCAGTTCTTC | CASSQAGTTAYNEQFF
TRBD1 | - | TRBJ1-1 | TRBV7-2 | TGTGCCAGCAGCTTGGAGGGGGCGTCCACTGAAGCTTTCTTT | CASSLEGASTEAFF
- | - | TRBJ1-5 | TRBV3-1/TRBV3-2 | TGTGCCAGCAGCCAAGATTTAACAAATCAGCCCCAGCATTTT | CASSQDLTNQPQHF
TRBD2 | - | TRBJ2-3 | TRBV5-1 | TGCGCCAGCAGCCTCCCACTAGCGGGGGCTAGCACAGATACGCAGTATTTT | CASSLPLAGASTDTQYF
TRBD2 | - | TRBJ2-4 | TRBV18 | TGTGCCAGCTCACCGGTCTTTGCGGGGGGCCGGTTAGCCAAAAACATTCAGTACTTC | CASSPVFAGGRLAKNIQYF
TRBD1 | - | TRBJ2-1 | TRBV29-1 | TGCAGCGTATTCCGGGACAGGGGGCGCGATGAGCAGTTCTTC | CSVFRDRGRDEQFF
- | - | TRBJ2-1 | TRBV28 | TGTGCCAGCAGTCCCCGTCACAGGAACAATGAGCAGTTCTTC | CASSPRHRNNEQFF
- | - | TRBJ1-5 | TRBV28 | TGTGCCAGCAGGCTTACTAGGGAGTCCCAGCATTTT | CASRLTRESQHF
TRBD1 | - | TRBJ2-1 | TRBV7-9 | TGTGCCAGCAGCTTAGCGCTGGTCGGCAGGGGGATTCGTGAGCAGTTCTTC | CASSLALVGRGIREQFF
- | - | TRBJ1-2 | TRBV4-1 | TGCGCCAGCAGCCTGGCTTATGTTATTGAGGGCTACACCTTC | CASSLAYVIEGYTF
TRBD2 | - | TRBJ2-7 | TRBV5-1 | TGCGCCAGCAGCGCTGGGGGGACTAGCGTCTACGAGCAGTACTTC | CASSAGGTSVYEQYF
TRBD1 | - | TRBJ2-1 | TRBV6-1 | TGTGCCAGCAGTGAAGTTGGACAGGGACTCGATGAGCAGTTCTTC | CASSEVGQGLDEQFF
TRBD2 | - | TRBJ2-7 | TRBV7-6 | TGTGCCAGCAGCAACGCGGCGGGAGGGCAACGCGAGCAGTACTTC | CASSNAAGGQREQYF
TRBD1 | - | TRBJ1-6 | TRBV28 | TGTGCCAGCAGTTTATTCGGGGACAGGCCCTATTCACCCCTCCACTTT | CASSLFGDRPYSPLHF
TRBD2 | - | TRBJ2-3 | TRBV6-4 | TGTGCCAGCAGCCATAGCGGGGGGGCTGCAGATACGCAGTATTTT | CASSHSGGAADTQYF
- | - | TRBJ1-1 | TRBV13 | TGTGCCAGCAGCTCACCAGAAGGGGGAACTGAAGCTTTCTTT | CASSSPEGGTEAFF
- | - | TRBJ1-1 | TRBV6-5 | TGTGCCAGCACGCGGGACGGAGCCACTGAAGCTTTCTTT | CASTRDGATEAFF
- | once | TRBJ1-1 | TRBV7-9 | TGTGCCAGCAGCTTAGCAGGGGGAAGAGGTACTGAAGCTTTCTTT | CASSLAGGRGTEAFF
TRBD1 | - | TRBJ1-2 | TRBV7-2 | TGTGCCAGCAGCTTCGGAGGAACAGGGGAGAGCTACACCTTC | CASSFGGTGESYTF
- | once | TRBJ2-2 | TRBV6-5 | TGTGCCAGCAGTTACGGGATGTGGGACACCGGGGAGCTGTTTTTT | CASSYGMWDTGELFF
- | - | TRBJ1-1 | TRBV12-3/TRBV12-4 | TGTGCCAGCAGCCCAATCGCGAACACTGAAGCTTTCTTT | CASSPIANTEAFF
TRBD2 | - | TRBJ2-3 | TRBV5-1 | TGCGCCAGCAGCTTGGGCGGACTAGCGGTCGCGAAGACAGATACGCAGTATTTT | CASSLGGLAVAKTDTQYF
- | - | TRBJ2-7 | TRBV2 | TGTGCCAGCAGTGTCCAGTGGACCTACGAGCAGTACTTC | CASSVQWTYEQYF
- | once | TRBJ1-5 | TRBV7-9 | TGTGCCAGCAGCCCAAACAGGGGCAATCAGCCCCAGCATTTT | CASSPNRGNQPQHF
TRBD1 | - | TRBJ2-1 | TRBV10-3 | TGTGCCATCAGTGAGTTTGGGCAGGGGGCCCACAATGAGCAGTTCTTC | CAISEFGQGAHNEQFF
- | - | TRBJ2-2 | TRBV5-8 | TGTGCCAGCATGAGGCGGACGAACACCGGGGAGCTGTTTTTT | CASMRRTNTGELFF
TRBD2 | - | TRBJ2-1 | TRBV6-6 | TGTGCCAGCAGTCCCCCGGGGGGGATGGGTAATGAGCAGTTCTTC | CASSPPGGMGNEQFF